These T cell receptor beta chains were read from a single sample in a study of cytomegalovirus exposure and HLA in healthy donors. Profiled with immunoSEQ multiplex PCR; TCRdb holds only in-frame clones, not every one. This sample's table has roughly 60,000 clones. The sample taken for sequencing was PBMCs. These receptors all come from a male donor in good health and CMV-seronegative. CDR3s include the opening cysteine and the closing phenylalanine or tryptophan. D genes are given only for firm matches.

v_gene	j_gene	d_gene	CDR3nt	CDR3aa
TRBV7-2	TRBJ2-5	TRBD1	TGTGCCAGCAGCAAAAGGTCCGGGACAGGAAAACTCCAAGAGACCCAGTACTTC	CASSKRSGTGKLQETQYF
TRBV5-5	TRBJ2-7	TRBD2	TGTGCCAGCTCTACAAGGAATCCGGGGGGGACCTACGAGCAGTACTTC	CASSTRNPGGTYEQYF
TRBV18	TRBJ2-7	TRBD1	TGTGCCAGCGCACGCGCCTTAAGACAGGGAGTCCACGAGCAGTACTTC	CASARALRQGVHEQYF
TRBV4-3	TRBJ1-2	.	TGCGCCAGCAGCCAAGGGTTCGGCAGGGTATTGGGTGGCTACACCTTC	CASSQGFGRVLGGYTF
TRBV28	TRBJ2-7	TRBD1	TGTGCCAGCAGTTTAGGGGACAGGACCCCCTACGAGCAGTACTTC	CASSLGDRTPYEQYF
TRBV7-2	TRBJ2-4	.	TGTGCCAGCAGCTTCGAACCGACCCGACGGAGCAAAAACATTCAGTACTTC	CASSFEPTRRSKNIQYF
TRBV18	TRBJ2-1	TRBD2	TGTGCCAGCTCGCGAGCGGGGGGGCTAGGGAATGAGCAGTTCTTC	CASSRAGGLGNEQFF
TRBV4-1	TRBJ2-5	TRBD1	TGCGCCAGCAGCCGAACGACAGGGCTCCAAGAGACCCAGTACTTC	CASSRTTGLQETQYF
TRBV4-3	TRBJ1-2	TRBD1	TGCGCCAGCAGCCAACCGGGACAGGGTTACTATGGCTACACCTTC	CASSQPGQGYYGYTF
TRBV19	TRBJ1-1	TRBD1	TGTGCCAGTAGCCCCCGGACAGGGCACACTGAAGCTTTCTTT	CASSPRTGHTEAFF
TRBV4-1	TRBJ2-1	TRBD1	TGCGCCAGCAGTGTGGACAGGGGGCAGGGTGAGCAGTTCTTC	CASSVDRGQGEQFF
TRBV29-1	TRBJ1-4	.	TGCAGCGTGCTCGACAGTGCAACTAATGAAAAACTGTTTTTT	CSVLDSATNEKLFF
TRBV11-2	TRBJ2-6	.	TGTGCCAGCAGCCCACAGGTTGCAGGGGCCAACGTCCTGACTTTC	CASSPQVAGANVLTF
TRBV7-9	TRBJ2-4	TRBD2	TGTGCCAGCAGCTTAGTGGGACTAGCGGGGGCCAGAGCCAAAAACATTCAGTACTTC	CASSLVGLAGARAKNIQYF
TRBV25-1	TRBJ2-2	TRBD2	TGTGCCAGCAGTGCGGCGGGGGACCACACCGGGGAGCTGTTTTTT	CASSAAGDHTGELFF
TRBV29-1	TRBJ1-3	TRBD1	TGCAGCGTCCAGGGGGCATACTCTGGAAACACCATATATTTT	CSVQGAYSGNTIYF
TRBV6-6	TRBJ1-1	.	TGTGCCAGCAGGTGGACAGCCATGAACACTGAAGCTTTCTTT	CASRWTAMNTEAFF
TRBV27	TRBJ2-7	TRBD1	TGTGCCAGCAGTCCATCACCGCGACAGGGGGCGTACGAGCAGTACTTC	CASSPSPRQGAYEQYF
TRBV29-1	TRBJ2-1	TRBD2	TGCAGCGTTGAAGATCGGCTAGCGGGGGGTACGGATGAGCAGTTCTTC	CSVEDRLAGGTDEQFF
TRBV9	TRBJ1-2	.	TGTGCCAGCAGCGTAGGGGGGGGGAACTATGGCTACACCTTC	CASSVGGGNYGYTF
TRBV18	TRBJ1-2	.	TGTGCCAGCTCACCTGACCGGGACACTAACTATGGCTACACCTTC	CASSPDRDTNYGYTF
TRBV10-3	TRBJ2-7	.	TGTGCCATCAGTGAGTCGGCCTCAGGGTCCTACGAGCAGTACTTC	CAISESASGSYEQYF
TRBV7-2	TRBJ1-1	.	TGTGCCAGCAGCAAACCCGGAGCGGTGAACACTGAAGCTTTCTTT	CASSKPGAVNTEAFF
TRBV18	TRBJ2-2	.	TGTGCCAGCTCATCCGAGCGCCCTAACACCGGGGAGCTGTTTTTT	CASSSERPNTGELFF
TRBV29-1	TRBJ1-5	TRBD1	TGCAGCGTCTTACCCCCTGAACAGGGGTCATTTCATCAGCCCCAGCATTTT	CSVLPPEQGSFHQPQHF
TRBV6-6	TRBJ2-5	.	TGTGCCAGTATCAAGCCGGGACAACAAGAGACCCAGTACTTC	CASIKPGQQETQYF
TRBV7-3	TRBJ2-3	TRBD2	TGTGCCAGCAGCCCGGGGCGGGGGAGCACAGATACGCAGTATTTT	CASSPGRGSTDTQYF
TRBV7-9	TRBJ2-7	TRBD2	TGTGCCAGCAGCGGGATGGGGGGAGGGGAGCAGTACTTC	CASSGMGGGEQYF
TRBV28	TRBJ1-1	.	TGTGCCAGCTGGGGGGGAGAGGACACTGAAGCTTTCTTT	CASWGGEDTEAFF
TRBV7-8	TRBJ2-7	.	TGTGCCAGCAGCTTAGTAGCTGTCGACGAGCAGTACTTC	CASSLVAVDEQYF
TRBV5-1	TRBJ1-2	.	TGCGCCAGCAGCCGATCGAACCAGGGCTATGGCTACACCTTC	CASSRSNQGYGYTF
TRBV5-4	TRBJ2-1	TRBD1	TGTGCCAGCAGCTCCCTCGTTGGACAGGGGGGCAATGAGCAGTTCTTC	CASSSLVGQGGNEQFF
TRBV19	TRBJ2-3	.	TGTGCCAGTAGTCCGGGTAGGAGCCCTAGCACAGATACGCAGTATTTT	CASSPGRSPSTDTQYF
TRBV15	TRBJ1-4	.	TGTGCCACCAGCAGTTCAAGGAGAGGCGAAAAACTGTTTTTT	CATSSSRRGEKLFF
TRBV7-2	TRBJ2-1	TRBD1	TGTGCCAGCAGAACCGGGACAGAGAAGCAGTTCTTC	CASRTGTEKQFF
TRBV5-8	TRBJ1-2	TRBD1	TGTGCCAGCAGCTTGGGCGGGACAGGGGGCATCTATGGCTACACCTTC	CASSLGGTGGIYGYTF
TRBV6-6	TRBJ2-2	TRBD1	TGTGCCAGTGAGAACAGGGGTACCGGGGAGCTGTTTTTT	CASENRGTGELFF
TRBV2	TRBJ2-7	.	TGTGCCAGCAGTGATCGGCAGGACTACGAGCAGTACTTC	CASSDRQDYEQYF
TRBV14	TRBJ1-4	.	TGTGCCAGCAGCCAGGACCACGGGACTGCAGGTGAAAAACTGTTTTTT	CASSQDHGTAGEKLFF
TRBV6-4	TRBJ2-1	TRBD2	TGTGCCAGCAGCCGGGACTACAGCTCCTACAATGAGCAGTTCTTC	CASSRDYSSYNEQFF
TRBV30	TRBJ1-1	.	TGTGCCTGGAGTAGGTCAGGCGCGGAAGCTTTCTTT	CAWSRSGAEAFF
TRBV28	TRBJ1-3	.	TGTGCCAGCAGTTTACAAAGAGACACCATATATTTT	CASSLQRDTIYF
TRBV28	TRBJ1-2	TRBD1	TGTGCCAGCAGTTCTCCGACAGGGAACTATGGCTACACCTTC	CASSSPTGNYGYTF
TRBV4-1	TRBJ1-6	.	TGCGCCAGCACCCTTGCCCCCGGCGGGGGATCACCCCTCCACTTT	CASTLAPGGGSPLHF
TRBV6-5	TRBJ2-2	.	TGTGCCAGCAGTTACACAGTGAACACCGGGGAGCTGTTTTTT	CASSYTVNTGELFF
TRBV2	TRBJ1-5	TRBD1	TGTGCCAGCAGTGAGCGACAGGGGGAAGATCAGCCCCAGCATTTT	CASSERQGEDQPQHF
TRBV28	TRBJ1-1	.	TGTGCCAGCAGCCGGCCGGGGGGTCGAGCTTTCTTT	CASSRPGGRAFF
TRBV28	TRBJ1-2	.	TGTGCCAGCAGTTTATCCCAGGGCCCGGATCACTACACCTTC	CASSLSQGPDHYTF
TRBV4-1	TRBJ2-2	.	TGCGCCAGCAGCCAAGATCTCCCAGGGGTCGTAACCGGGGAGCTGTTTTTT	CASSQDLPGVVTGELFF
TRBV18	TRBJ2-7	.	TGTGCCAGCTCACCTTCAGGGGTGTCAACCTACGAGCAGTACTTC	CASSPSGVSTYEQYF